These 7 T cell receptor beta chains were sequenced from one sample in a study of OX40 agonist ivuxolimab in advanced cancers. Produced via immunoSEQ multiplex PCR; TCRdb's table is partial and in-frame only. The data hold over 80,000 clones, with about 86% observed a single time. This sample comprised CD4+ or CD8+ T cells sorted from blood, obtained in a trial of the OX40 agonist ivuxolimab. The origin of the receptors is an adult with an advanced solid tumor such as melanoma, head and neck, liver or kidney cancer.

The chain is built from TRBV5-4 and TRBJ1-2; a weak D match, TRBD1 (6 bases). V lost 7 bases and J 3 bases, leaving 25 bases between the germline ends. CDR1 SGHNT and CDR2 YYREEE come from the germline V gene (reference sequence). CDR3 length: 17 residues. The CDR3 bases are TGTGCCAGCCCCCCCCGCCGGGACACGGCTGAGGACTATGGCTACACCTTC. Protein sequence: CASPPRRDTAEDYGYTF.

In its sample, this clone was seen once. CDR3 region: CAWKRGGSGELFF. In DNA form, the CDR3 reads TGTGCCTGGAAACGTGGGGGGAGCGGGGAGCTGTTTTTT. V usage is TRBV30 and J usage is TRBJ2-2; D is perhaps TRBD2 (6 bases). This CDR3 region has 13 residues. Germline V CDR1 and CDR2: GTSNPN, SVGIG (reference sequence). V was clipped by 4 bases and J by 7 bases, with 13 bases between them.

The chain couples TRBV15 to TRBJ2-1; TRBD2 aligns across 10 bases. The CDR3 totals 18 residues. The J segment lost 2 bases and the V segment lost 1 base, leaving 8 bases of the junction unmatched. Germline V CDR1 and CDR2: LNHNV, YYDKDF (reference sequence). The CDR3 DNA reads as TGTGCCACCAGCAGAGTACGTAGTACTAGCGGGACCTACAATGAGCAGTTCTTC. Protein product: CATSRVRSTSGTYNEQFF.

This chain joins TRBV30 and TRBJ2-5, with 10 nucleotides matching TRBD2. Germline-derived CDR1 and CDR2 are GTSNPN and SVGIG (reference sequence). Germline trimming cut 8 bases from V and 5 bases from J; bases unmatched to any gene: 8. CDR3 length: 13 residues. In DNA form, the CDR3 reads TGTGCCATTAGCGGGGGGCCTATGGAGACCCAGTACTTC. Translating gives CAISGGPMETQYF.

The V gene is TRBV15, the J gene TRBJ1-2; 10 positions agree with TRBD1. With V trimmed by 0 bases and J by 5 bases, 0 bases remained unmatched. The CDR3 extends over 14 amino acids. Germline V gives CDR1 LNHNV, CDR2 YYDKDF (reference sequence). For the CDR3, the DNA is TGTGCCACCAGCAGAGAGGACAGGGGGTATGGCTACACCTTC. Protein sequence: CATSREDRGYGYTF.

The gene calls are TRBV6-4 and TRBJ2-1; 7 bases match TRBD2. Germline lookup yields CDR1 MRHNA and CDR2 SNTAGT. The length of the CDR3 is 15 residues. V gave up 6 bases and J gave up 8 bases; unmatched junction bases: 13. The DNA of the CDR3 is TGTGCCAGCAGCCATGAAGCGGGAAGTGAGGATGAGCAGTTCTTC. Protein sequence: CASSHEAGSEDEQFF.

The CDR3 spells CATSRRKTRTGNYGYTF. The CDR3 DNA reads TGTGCCACCAGCAGAAGAAAAACGCGGACAGGGAACTATGGCTACACCTTC. This chain joins TRBV15 and TRBJ1-2; 8 bases are a match to TRBD1. Losses at the gene ends were 2 bases for V and 2 bases for J; bases not matched to a gene: 10. This CDR3 contains 17 residues. Germline V CDR1 and CDR2: LNHNV, YYDKDF (reference sequence).